This TCR beta chain comes out of a study of beta chain features in type 1 diabetes (dated 2018 in TCRdb). With respect to the entire study: Patients and healthy donors did not differ in mean age, gender distribution, total cell number or subset yield. Naive and central memory subsets were obtained from all 30 or so donors, but regulatory and stem cell-like memory subsets were isolated from only 8 patients and roughly 8 healthy donors. The study compared the TCRB repertoires of sorted circulating CD4+ T cell subsets in recently diagnosed type 1 diabetes patients with those in matched healthy donors. A total of under 140,000,000 sorted cells were examined across all samples, and the number of cells per subset was strongly correlated with RNA yield. Broad study findings and their caveats: At VDJ recombination sites, patients with type 1 diabetes made fewer insertions and deleted more nucleotides, a pattern implying thymic rearrangement abnormalities. HLA sub-analyses involved small numbers of individuals, so any influence of HLA type on TCRB rearrangement remained unresolved. In all four CD4+ subsets, TCRB CDR3 length was moderately but significantly shorter in type 1 diabetes patients. Naive, central memory and regulatory TCRB repertoires appeared more similar among patients than among healthy donors. Because cDNA was sequenced instead of genomic DNA, highly expressing activated cells could be over-represented, though the groups showed no difference in activation or CD3 levels. Shorter templates might be favored by PCR, yet because patient and control samples were amplified and corrected together, any such skew would affect both groups equally.

Each donor gave one peripheral blood draw, averaging approximately 110 mL, which was collected into heparinised tubes. Naive, central memory, regulatory and stem cell-like memory CD4+ T cells were sorted on a BD FACSAria II using a panel including CD45RO, CCR7, CD25, CD127, CD95 and CD27. Every sorted population had a purity above 95%. PBMCs were isolated right away by Lymphoprep density gradient centrifugation and were stained directly, without culture. Samples were stained and sorted in pairs, with one healthy donor and one patient per experiment, so that batch effects were minimized. On this clone itself: Its recognized antigen is unknown. No qualities accompany the bases; no much larger clone lies one base away.

The germline V gene specifies SGHNT as CDR1 and YENEEA as CDR2. Spanning cysteine to phenylalanine, the CDR3 consists of 13 amino acids. Just the 39-base CDR3 DNA is kept, in frame starting at base 1. The junction carries 13 bases between V and J, which are trimmed by 5 bases and 6 bases respectively. The entire isolated RNA was reverse transcribed using the High Capacity cDNA Reverse Transcription Kit, and thus expressed TCRB transcripts were sequenced. Deep immunoSEQ sequencing was applied to naive, central memory and regulatory T cell samples, giving an average of approximately 3.8 million total reads per sample. After sorted cells were lysed in RLT buffer, RNA was extracted with DNase-treated RNeasy Micro or Mini kits, with the choice depending on cell number. Each cell subset was processed on its own to prevent cross-contamination, while patient and healthy donor samples were processed together. Using the immunoSEQ multiplex PCR, TCRB sequences were amplified from cDNA into 87-bp fragments spanning the CDR3 region. Amplicons were sequenced on the Illumina HiSeq platform. The authors' pipeline ran thus. PCR bias was computationally corrected using synthetic template baselines, reads within Hamming distance 2 were collapsed, and singletons that could not be merged were discarded. Reads were aligned against IMGT so that V, D and J genes, CDR3 length and insertions or deletions at six rearrangement sites could be assigned. Within each subset, clonotype counts were normalized to sorted cell number, after which true diversity and Gini coefficients were computed with the tcR R package. Repertoire sharing was quantified using the overlap coefficient calculated on TCRB nucleotide sequences. Out-of-frame TCRB sequences from naive cells were analyzed as a proxy for the pre-selection repertoire. Not all clones reach the TCRdb copy of this immuneACCESS table, which keeps in-frame sequences only. Checked studies attribute under half of the gap to unresolved V genes and leave the rest unexplained. Clonal size and the V and J genes are those of that table, whereas D and trimming came from the DNA. The sample table shows over 200,000 clones, and approximately 10% are seen once. Of the sample, around 0.015% falls within the top ten clones.

The chain is encoded by TRBV11-3 joined to TRBJ1-2; TRBD1 is a possible D gene, resting on 6 matching bases. This TCR derives from a man younger than 40 with type 1 diabetes. Sequenced material: naive CD4+ T cells from blood. What this sample's cell subset or site label stands for: true naive CD4+ T cells. The base sequence is TGTGCCAGCAGCAGCTTACAGGGAGATGGCTACACCTTC. Translation gives CASSSLQGDGYTF.